This record looks at one TCR beta chain sequence and its context. V was clipped by 0 bases and J by 5 bases; unmatched bases: 1. Per germline, CDR1 MGHRA and CDR2 YSYEKL. The CDR3 consists of 14 residues. The data belong to a study of blood T cell repertoires in COVID-19. At the level of the study: The cDNA or gDNA used as material had been derived from T cells, B-cell-depleted T cells, or PBMCs.

Assay: immunoSEQ multiplex PCR; the TCRdb copy retains only in-frame clones and omits some. The repertoire holds 150,000 to 200,000 clones, with about 80% as singletons. The receptor was isolated from a human donor with acute or convalescent COVID-19. The donor label of this sample is uncertain. This chain links TRBV4-1 with TRBJ1-5; TRBD1 aligns across 7 bases. The sequenced material came from peripheral blood. The DNA of the CDR3 is TGCGCCAGCAGCCAAGAAGGGGGCCATCAGCCCCAGCATTTT. This encodes CASSQEGGHQPQHF.